This T cell receptor beta chain was documented in a study of cytomegalovirus exposure and HLA in healthy donors. Study observations and caveats: Confirmation in vitro established that a few CMV-associated chains were specific for CMV antigens. Later analysis identified a missense DCLRE1C variant that was linked to TCR beta V- and J-gene trimming. It was assumed in the presence/absence analyses that sequencing depth was roughly uniform across donors.

Trimming shortened V by 7 bases and J by 6 bases, and 12 bases separated the two germline ends. Germline CDR1 reads SGHVS; CDR2 reads FQNEAQ. This CDR3 is built from 13 residues. Primers for the PCR totalled 60 Vbeta and 13 Jbeta. Only in-frame clones appear in the TCRdb table, and some are missing; sequencing was by immunoSEQ multiplex PCR. This table has under 150,000 clones, approximately 84% appearing once. Worth noting for this clone: The antigen remains unidentified.

The sample consisted of PBMCs. The TCR sequence derives from a boy aged 2-9 years in good health and CMV-seronegative. The V gene is TRBV7-8, the J gene TRBJ2-2; TRBD1 is a possible D gene (5 bases). The CDR3 DNA sequence: TGTGCCAGCAACCATGCAGGGCCCGGGGAGCTGTTTTTT. Translating gives CASNHAGPGELFF.